Each of the 21 T cell receptor beta chains below was sequenced from the same sample in a study of blood T cell repertoires in COVID-19. Clones were read by immunoSEQ multiplex PCR, and TCRdb kept only the in-frame ones, dropping some. The sample carries roughly 190,000 clones, 88% recorded once. Sequenced sample: peripheral blood. The receptor source for this set is a young man with acute or convalescent COVID-19.

This clone was found a few times. This rearrangement joins TRBV7-6 to TRBJ2-1, with 9 bases that match TRBD1. There are 14 residues in the CDR3. Per the germline V gene, CDR1 is SGHVS and CDR2 is FNYEAQ. V lost 7 bases and J lost 4; bases outside the gene matches: 5. The CDR3 DNA reads as TGTGCCAGCACCACAGGGGGCGCTTACAATGAGCAGTTCTTC. Its protein product is CASTTGGAYNEQFF.

This clone was observed a few times. The chain employs TRBV7-9 and TRBJ1-2; 7 bases are a match to TRBD1. The CDR3 covers 14 residues. V lost 4 bases, J lost 8 bases, and 10 bases stayed unmatched. Germline values: CDR1 SEHNR, CDR2 FQNEAQ (reference sequence). The CDR3: CASSYRQGLDGYTF. The DNA for the CDR3 is TGTGCCAGCAGCTACAGACAGGGACTGGACGGCTACACCTTC. The whole variable domain, remainder taken from reference TRBV7-9 and TRBJ1-2, is DTGVSQNPRHKITKRGQNVTFRCDPISEHNRLYWYRQTLGQGPEFLTYFQNEAQLEKSRLLSDRFSAERPKGSFSTLEIQRTEQGDSAMYLCASSYRQGLDGYTFGSGTRLTVV.

The rearrangement joins TRBV28 to TRBJ2-5; TRBD1 agrees at 9 bases. CDR1 is MDHEN and CDR2 is SYDVKM in the germline V gene. V was clipped by 5 bases and J by 1 base; unmatched bases: 5. The CDR3 covers 15 residues. DNA for the CDR3: TGTGCCAGCAGTAGGGACAGGGTTAGCCAAGAGACCCAGTACTTC. Its protein is CASSRDRVSQETQYF. The full variable domain, with the rest looked up from reference TRBV28 and TRBJ2-5, is DVKVTQSSRYLVKRTGEKVFLECVQDMDHENMFWYRQDPGLGLRLIYFSYDVKMKEKGDIPEGYSVSREKKERFSLILESASTNQTSMYLCASSRDRVSQETQYFGPGTRLLVL.

The CDR3 DNA reads TGTGCCAGCAGCCTCCTTTTGGGAGTTGGGGAGACCCAGTACTTC. This gives the protein CASSLLLGVGETQYF. The chain joins TRBV3-1 (or the pseudogene TRBV3-2) to TRBJ2-5; maybe TRBD2 (5 bases). The CDR3 contains 15 residues. Germline V gives CDR1 LGHDT, CDR2 YNNKEL (reference sequence). V shed 4 bases and J shed 5 bases, with 17 bases lying between them.

The chain carries TRBV3-1 (or the pseudogene TRBV3-2) and TRBJ2-5, with 12 bases aligning to TRBD2. With V trimmed by 2 bases and J by 4 bases, 8 bases remained unmatched. Germline V gene sequence: CDR1 LGHDT, CDR2 YNNKEL (reference sequence). The CDR3 sequence is 17 residues long. CDR3 DNA sequence: TGTGCCAGCAGCCAACTCCCTAGCGGGAGGGCCGGAGAGACCCAGTACTTC. Its translation: CASSQLPSGRAGETQYF.

The rearrangement links TRBV14 to TRBJ1-6, with unresolved D. Trimming took off 0 bases at V and 11 bases at J, with 8 bases between the two ends. Germline V gene sequence: CDR1 SGHDN, CDR2 FVKESK. The CDR3 contains 13 residues. DNA for the CDR3: TGTGCCAGCAGCCAAGATCAATTTCCACCCCTCCACTTT. Residues: CASSQDQFPPLHF. Variable domain in full (rest from reference TRBV14 and TRBJ1-6): EAGVTQFPSHSVIEKGQTVTLRCDPISGHDNLYWYRRVMGKEIKFLLHFVKESKQDESGMPNNRFLAERTGGTYSTLKVQPAELEDSGVYFCASSQDQFPPLHFGNGTRLTVT.

The chain uses TRBV5-1 and TRBJ2-1, with 9 nucleotides matching TRBD1. J gave up 8 bases and V 0 bases, and 6 bases lay outside the gene matches. The CDR3 totals 15 residues. Germline V gene lookup returns CDR1 SGHRS and CDR2 YFSETQ. CDR3 bases: TGCGCCAGCAGCTTGGTGAGGGACAGGGTCGATGAGCAGTTCTTC. It is translated as CASSLVRDRVDEQFF.

The V call is TRBV14, the J call TRBJ1-1, with D possibly being TRBD1 (5 bases). The germline V gene has CDR1 SGHDN and CDR2 FVKESK. V was trimmed by 1 base and J by 0 bases, leaving 12 bases between them. The CDR3 has 16 amino acids. CDR3 residues: CASSQVRGSLNTEAFF. The CDR3 nucleotides are TGTGCCAGCAGCCAAGTACGGGGGAGTTTGAACACTGAAGCTTTCTTT.

This sequence joins TRBV5-6 and TRBJ2-5; 9 bases are a match to TRBD1. The CDR3 loop spans 16 amino acids. Germline V gene lookup returns CDR1 SGHDT and CDR2 YYEEEE. V shed 2 bases and J 3 bases; nucleotides not matched to a gene: 8. The CDR3 DNA follows: TGTGCCAGCAGCTTATCGGGGACAGGGAAAAAAGAGACCCAGTACTTC. Its protein product is CASSLSGTGKKETQYF.

The chain uses TRBV7-2 and TRBJ2-7; 10 bases are a match to TRBD2. Germline lookup yields CDR1 SGHTA and CDR2 FQGNSA. The CDR3 spans 17 residues. The V and J ends lost 0 bases and 6 bases, in that order; junction bases with no gene match: 11. The CDR3 nucleotides are TGTGCCAGCAGCTTAGCGCGCGCTAGCGGGAGTTTTTTCGAGCAGTACTTC. Its translation is CASSLARASGSFFEQYF.

The V call is TRBV5-1, the J call TRBJ1-1, with 7 bases fitting TRBD1. CDR1 and CDR2 from the germline V gene are SGHRS and YFSETQ. CDR3 length: 14 amino acids. Unmatched junction bases numbered 9, after V lost 4 bases and J lost 6 bases. CDR3 DNA: TGCGCCAGCAGCGGAACAGGGGCCCTCCCTGAAGCTTTCTTT. Its translation is CASSGTGALPEAFF. The full variable domain, its missing parts supplied by reference TRBV5-1 and TRBJ1-1, is KAGVTQTPRYLIKTRGQQVTLSCSPISGHRSVSWYQQTPGQGLQFLFEYFSETQRNKGNFPGRFSGRQFSNSRSEMNVSTLELGDSALYLCASSGTGALPEAFFGQGTRLTVV.

CDR3 amino acids: CASIATGLVNTEAFF. CDR3 DNA sequence: TGTGCCAGCATAGCGACAGGGCTCGTGAACACTGAAGCTTTCTTT. The V call is TRBV6-5, the J call TRBJ1-1, with TRBD1 matching over 7 bases. V dropped 7 bases and J dropped 0; count of bases not matched to a gene: 8. Per germline, CDR1 MNHEY and CDR2 SVGAGI. This CDR3 is built from 15 residues.

The CDR3 protein is CSAPQIQGAEGYTF. The CDR3 DNA reads TGCAGCGCGCCGCAAATCCAGGGGGCAGAGGGCTACACCTTC. The chain has TRBV29-1 and TRBJ1-2; TRBD1 matches at 8 bases. V lost 7 bases, J lost 8 bases, and 15 bases stayed unmatched. This CDR3 is 14 amino acids long. Germline assignment: CDR1 SQVTM and CDR2 ANQGSEA.

The chain links TRBV14 to TRBJ1-3, with D unresolved. Between the trimmed V and J ends, which lost 5 bases and 4 bases, there was a span of 9 bases. Germline V gene lookup returns CDR1 SGHDN and CDR2 FVKESK. The CDR3 covers 13 residues. The CDR3 DNA sequence: TGTGCCAGCAGCTCCCAGTGGGGAAACACCATATATTTT. It codes for CASSSQWGNTIYF.

This chain joins TRBV5-1 and TRBJ1-3; D remains unclear. This CDR3 region has 15 residues. V was trimmed by 0 bases and J by 0 bases, leaving 7 bases between them. CDR1 and CDR2 (germline): SGHRS, YFSETQ. The CDR3 sequence: CASSLVASSGNTIYF. CDR3 DNA sequence: TGCGCCAGCAGCTTGGTAGCCAGCTCTGGAAACACCATATATTTT.

V is TRBV29-1 and J is TRBJ1-2; D might be TRBD1 (6 bases). In germline, CDR1 is SQVTM, CDR2 ANQGSEA. V was trimmed by 7 bases and J by 2 bases, leaving 11 bases between them. CDR3 size: 12 residues. In DNA, the CDR3 is TGCAGCGCTGGAGGACAGAACTATGGCTACACCTTC. It encodes CSAGGQNYGYTF.

V gene TRBV6-5 combines with J gene TRBJ1-1, with D tentatively TRBD1 (5 bases). Germline assignment: CDR1 MNHEY and CDR2 SVGAGI. Trimming cost V 6 bases and J 4 bases, with 12 bases left between them. The CDR3 contains 13 residues. The CDR3 DNA follows: TGTGCCAGCAGCCTTAGGGGATCCACTGAAGCTTTCTTT. The encoded protein is CASSLRGSTEAFF.

The chain joins TRBV5-4 to TRBJ1-1; TRBD1 agrees at 8 bases. Germline V gene data show CDR1 as SGHNT and CDR2 as YYREEE (reference sequence). CDR3 length: 16 amino acids. Trimming at V came to 0 bases and at J to 5 bases, leaving 9 bases not matched to a gene. DNA of the CDR3: TGTGCCAGCAGCTTGGGGACAGGGATCGCGGGGACTGAAGCTTTCTTT. This translates into CASSLGTGIAGTEAFF.

This chain uses TRBV3-1 (or the pseudogene TRBV3-2) with TRBJ2-1; D call uncertain. V was clipped by 8 bases and J by 5 bases, with 19 bases between them. The CDR3 runs 15 residues. CDR1 LGHDT and CDR2 YNNKEL come from the germline V gene (reference sequence). CDR3 protein: CASAGNEGLNNEQFF. CDR3 nucleotide sequence: TGTGCCAGCGCAGGTAATGAAGGATTAAACAATGAGCAGTTCTTC.

V and J are TRBV19 and TRBJ1-1; D is possibly TRBD1 (5 bases). Trimming left V 6 bases short and J 4 bases short, with 15 bases between. Germline values: CDR1 LNHDA, CDR2 SQIVND (reference sequence). The CDR3 has 14 amino acids. This CDR3 is CASREEGGVTEAFF. Written as DNA, the CDR3 is TGTGCCAGTAGGGAAGAGGGAGGGGTCACTGAAGCTTTCTTT. The entire variable domain, with the rest obtained from reference TRBV19 and TRBJ1-1, is as follows: DGGITQSPKYLFRKEGQNVTLSCEQNLNHDAMYWYRQDPGQGLRLIYYSQIVNDFQKGDIAEGYSVSREKKESFPLTVTSAQKNPTAFYLCASREEGGVTEAFFGQGTRLTVV.

The chain joins TRBV3-1 (or the pseudogene TRBV3-2) to TRBJ1-1; D unresolved. The CDR3 has 13 amino acids. Trimming removed 1 base at V and 7 bases at J, with 10 bases between. Germline V lookup: CDR1 LGHDT, CDR2 YNNKEL (reference sequence). CDR3: CASSQGGIGEAFF. Written as DNA, the CDR3 is TGTGCCAGCAGCCAAGGAGGGATCGGTGAAGCTTTCTTT.